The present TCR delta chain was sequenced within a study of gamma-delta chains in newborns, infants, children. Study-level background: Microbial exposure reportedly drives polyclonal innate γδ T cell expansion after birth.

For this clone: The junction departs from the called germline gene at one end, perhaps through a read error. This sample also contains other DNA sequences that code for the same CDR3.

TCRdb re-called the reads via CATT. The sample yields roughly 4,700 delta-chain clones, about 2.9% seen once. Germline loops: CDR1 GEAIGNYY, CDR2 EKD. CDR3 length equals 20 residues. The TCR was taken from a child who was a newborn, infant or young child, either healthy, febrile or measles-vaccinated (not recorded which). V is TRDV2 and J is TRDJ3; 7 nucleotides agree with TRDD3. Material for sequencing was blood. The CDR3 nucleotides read TGTGCCTGTGACTCTTTGCTGGGGGCCACCCGCTCCTGGGACACCCGACAAATGTTTTTC. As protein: CACDSLLGATRSWDTRQMFF.